This T cell receptor (beta chain) was profiled in a study of read filtering for tumor transcriptome and immune sequencing. This clonotype was observed at least ten times. Molecular barcoded adaptors covering alpha/delta and beta/gamma chains were used on around 400 ng RNA. TCRdb recomputed calls from the reads with MiXCR, one row per CDR3 protein. The sample yields about 39,000 distinct CDR3 sequences, approximately 14% seen once. V was cut by 2 bases and J by 6 bases, with 16 bases left in between. This CDR3 spans 15 amino acids. From germline, CDR1 is SGHVS and CDR2 FQNEAQ. V usage is TRBV7-8 and J usage is TRBJ1-2; D is perhaps TRBD1 (5 bases). The source of this sequence is a donor aged 40 or older with multiple myeloma. The sequenced sample was a population of CD138-negative cells sorted from bone marrow. The CDR3 DNA reads as TGTGCCAGCAGCTTACCTGGGACCGCCAGAAATGGCTACACCTTC. Residues: CASSLPGTARNGYTF.